This T cell receptor beta chain came from a study of shared clonotypes between healthy human individuals (TCRdb year 2020). Looking at the study overall: Two women and three men aged 18 to 49 years were included in the cohort. For each donor, CD4 naive and CD4 memory were each run on three plates, CD8 naive on two plates, and CD8 memory on one plate. Blood TCR repertoires of roughly 5 healthy adults were deeply sequenced to estimate repertoire size and the extent of clonotype sharing between individuals. To increase sequencing depth and limit assay-specific biases, TCR repertoire library preparation and sequencing were carried out by different laboratories using diverse techniques. Per donor, leukapheresis produced somewhere between about 0.9 and 9 billion PBMCs.

TCR CDR3 regions were amplified from genomic DNA by multiplex PCR using the deep immunoSEQ assay. Extracted genomic DNA from each cell subset was distributed evenly across all wells of several immunoSEQ 96-well plates, and each plate was treated as a replicate. Each replicate PCR for sorted subsets received roughly 0.2 ug genomic DNA, equal to about 29,000 T cell genomes. Purified libraries were measured with a Qubit 3.0 fluorometer, size-checked on a Bioanalyzer 2100, and measured again with the KAPA Library Quantification kit. Every immunoSEQ 96-well plate was sequenced on a separate single-read 150-cycle Illumina NextSeq 550 flow cell. The published analysis was carried out like this. Because the immunoSEQ output included only junctional sequences and no quality scores, the filtering could not be the same as the filtering used for full-length reads. To assign V/J genes and CDR3, sequences were annotated against IMGT germline references using PyIR, a Python wrapper for IgBLAST v1.9. Reads were removed for weak V/J assignments (E-value above 1e-6), missing CDR3, stop codons, out-of-frame junctions, or ambiguous translated residues. V3J clonotypes were defined by identical inferred V gene, J gene, and CDR3 amino acid sequence. To compute the percentage overlap between repertoires, the number of shared unique clonotypes was divided by the size of the smaller repertoire. RTK rarefaction, the Chao1 estimator, and Recon v2.1 estimates of unobserved clonotypes were used to assess repertoire richness. Generation probabilities for all TCRbeta clonotypes obtained by the gDNA method from several donors were computed using OLGA. What TCRdb holds here is the immuneACCESS table cut down to in-frame rearrangements. Part of the clones is not present; checked against another copy, under half of the missing clones reflect an unresolved V gene, and the others are unexplained. The DNA was the basis for D and trimming; V, J and clone size are from that table. The sample table shows under 600,000 clones, and nearly 98% are seen once. The ten top clones hold less than 0.35% of the sample.

From a lookup of the germline V gene, CDR1 and CDR2 are SGHRS and YFSETQ. V and J are truncated by 0 bases and 4 bases respectively, leaving an intervening sequence of 7 bases. Inclusive of the bounding cysteine and phenylalanine, the CDR3 is 14 residues long. Only CDR3 DNA remains: 42 bases, in frame from the first base. CD8 naive samples were obtained by positive selection for CCR7 among CD45RO-negative cells, yielding a CD45RA+CCR7+ population from which TemRA cells were excluded. Donors were healthy HIV-negative adults with no recently reported acute infections or vaccinations. Only Caucasian adults living in Nashville, Tennessee, USA were represented among the donors. Blood was obtained by leukapheresis, after which PBMCs were separated by Ficoll-Histopaque density gradient centrifugation and cryopreserved in liquid nitrogen vapor phase. Purity and quantity of every magnetically sorted T cell population were checked by analytical flow cytometry. From each sorted fraction, genomic DNA was isolated and quantified by UV absorbance on a Nanodrop 2000c.

This clone was observed a handful of times. The clone's antigen remains unknown. The input lacks base qualities; no much larger clone sits a single base away. The identical CDR3 is also encoded by other nucleotide sequences in the sample. The study at large found these results: Compared with non-shared clonotypes, the clonotypes found in all four sorted-subset donors had higher generation probabilities. Only blood was sampled, and tissue TCR repertoires likely differ from those in blood. Roughly 5.2% of naive CD4, 3.5% of naive CD8, 2.3% of memory CD4, and 0.4% of memory CD8 clonotypes were shared across several donors. Based on pairwise subsampling, the degree of clonotype sharing among donors was expected to be affected by sequencing depth. Larger estimated clonotype richness was generally found for naive subsets than for memory subsets. Incomplete sequencing was indicated by rarefaction of sorted-subset datasets, despite the large sequencing depth. Because the study included a small number of donors, the genetic and exposure-history diversity represented was limited.

Rearrangement joined TRBV5-1 to TRBJ2-2; the D segment is perhaps TRBD1 or TRBD2, each sharing 5 matched bases. Input material: naive CD8+ T cells sorted from blood. What this sample's cell subset or site label stands for: CD45RA+CCR7+. This clonotype was sampled from a man aged 30 to 45 in good health. The CDR3 loop reads CASSLDGGTGELFF. The DNA sequence reads TGCGCCAGCAGCTTGGATGGGGGCACCGGGGAGCTGTTTTTT.